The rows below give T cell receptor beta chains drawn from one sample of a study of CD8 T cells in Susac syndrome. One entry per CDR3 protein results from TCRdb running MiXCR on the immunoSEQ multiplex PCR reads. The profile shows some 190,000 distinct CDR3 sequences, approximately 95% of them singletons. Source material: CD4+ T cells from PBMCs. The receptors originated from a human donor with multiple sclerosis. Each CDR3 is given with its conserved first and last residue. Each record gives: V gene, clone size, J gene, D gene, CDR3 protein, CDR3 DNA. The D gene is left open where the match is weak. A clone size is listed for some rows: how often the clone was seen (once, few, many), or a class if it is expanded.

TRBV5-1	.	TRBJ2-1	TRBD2	CASSSGTSGRNEQFF	TGCGCCAGCAGCTCCGGGACTAGCGGGAGAAATGAGCAGTTCTTC
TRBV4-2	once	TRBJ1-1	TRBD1	CASSQVSGQDSNTEAFF	TGTGCCAGCAGCCAAGTCTCGGGACAGGACTCGAACACTGAAGCTTTCTTT
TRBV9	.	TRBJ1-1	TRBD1	CASRVQGLNTEAFF	TGTGCCAGCAGGGTACAGGGGTTGAACACTGAAGCTTTCTTT
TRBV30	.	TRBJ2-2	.	CAWSVLDNTGELFF	TGTGCCTGGAGTGTACTGGATAACACCGGGGAGCTGTTTTTT
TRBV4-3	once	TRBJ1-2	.	CASSQEVETSNTF	TGCGCCAGCAGCCAAGAGGTGGAGACATCTAACACCTTC
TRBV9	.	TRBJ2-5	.	CASSVVVGVQETQYF	TGTGCCAGCAGCGTAGTTGTAGGGGTCCAAGAGACCCAGTACTTC
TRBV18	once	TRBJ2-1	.	CASSTSTHSEQFF	TGTGCCAGCTCTACCTCCACCCATTCTGAGCAGTTCTTC
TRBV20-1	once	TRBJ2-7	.	CSVGLVGTYEQYF	TGCAGTGTTGGGCTAGTGGGAACCTACGAGCAGTACTTC
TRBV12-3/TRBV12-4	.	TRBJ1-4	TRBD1	CASRGIGTGNEKLFF	TGTGCCAGCAGGGGTATTGGGACAGGAAATGAAAAACTGTTTTTT
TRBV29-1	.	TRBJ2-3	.	CSVEAGAGSTDTQYF	TGCAGCGTTGAGGCCGGGGCAGGGAGCACAGATACGCAGTATTTT
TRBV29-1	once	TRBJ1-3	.	CSVTPSGNTIYF	TGCAGCGTTACCCCCTCGGGAAACACCATATATTTT
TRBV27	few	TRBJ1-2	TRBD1	CASSLIGQGGYTF	TGTGCCAGCAGTTTAATTGGACAGGGTGGCTACACCTTC
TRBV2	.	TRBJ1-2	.	CASSDPGSWRGYTF	TGTGCCAGCAGTGATCCGGGCTCCTGGCGGGGCTACACCTTC
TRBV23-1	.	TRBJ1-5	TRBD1	CASSTGVNQPQHF	TGCGCCAGCTCGACAGGGGTGAATCAGCCCCAGCATTTT
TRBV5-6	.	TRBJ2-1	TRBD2	CASSLWLAGGYNEQFF	TGTGCCAGCAGCTTGTGGCTAGCGGGGGGATACAATGAGCAGTTCTTC
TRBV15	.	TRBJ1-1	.	CATSRDVRGNTEAFF	TGTGCCACCAGCAGAGATGTGAGAGGGAACACTGAAGCTTTCTTT
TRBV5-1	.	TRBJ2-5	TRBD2	CASSSKTSGGETQYF	TGCGCCAGCAGTTCGAAGACTAGCGGGGGGGAGACCCAGTACTTC
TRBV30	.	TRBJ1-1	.	CASGGSRDNTEAFF	TGTGCCTCCGGCGGAAGCAGAGACAACACTGAAGCTTTCTTT
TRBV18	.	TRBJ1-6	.	CASSPGPNSPLHF	TGTGCCAGCTCACCGGGGCCCAATTCACCCCTCCACTTT
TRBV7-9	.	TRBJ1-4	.	CASSFRDDEKLFF	TGTGCCAGCAGCTTCCGGGACGATGAAAAACTGTTTTTT
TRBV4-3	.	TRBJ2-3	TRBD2	CASSPRTSEADTQYF	TGCGCCAGCAGCCCTAGGACTAGCGAGGCAGATACGCAGTATTTT
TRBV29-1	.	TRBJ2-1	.	CSVTRSGGDSYNEQFF	TGCAGCGTAACCCGGTCTGGCGGGGATTCCTACAATGAGCAGTTCTTC
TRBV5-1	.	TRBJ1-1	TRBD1	CASSLWDRNTEAFF	TGCGCCAGCAGCCTTTGGGACAGAAACACTGAAGCTTTCTTT
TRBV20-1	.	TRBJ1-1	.	CSPEGGTEAFF	TGCAGTCCTGAGGGGGGGACTGAAGCTTTCTTT
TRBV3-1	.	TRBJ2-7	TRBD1	CASSLGTGGSYEQYF	TGTGCCAGCAGCCTTGGAACAGGGGGCTCGTACGAGCAGTACTTC
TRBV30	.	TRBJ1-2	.	CAWSQRGRPWLDGYTF	TGTGCCTGGAGTCAAAGGGGACGCCCGTGGTTAGATGGCTACACCTTC
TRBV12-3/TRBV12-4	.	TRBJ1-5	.	CASSGQISNQPQHF	TGTGCCAGCAGTGGACAGATCAGCAATCAGCCCCAGCATTTT
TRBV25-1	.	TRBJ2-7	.	CASSDPRKNPGRSYEQYF	TGTGCCAGCAGTGACCCCAGAAAAAATCCTGGGCGCTCCTACGAGCAGTACTTC
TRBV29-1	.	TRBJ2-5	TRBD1	CSVATGVNQETQYF	TGCAGCGTGGCGACAGGGGTCAACCAAGAGACCCAGTACTTC
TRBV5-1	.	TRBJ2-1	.	CASSLEAGSNNEQFF	TGCGCCAGCAGCTTGGAGGCAGGATCTAACAATGAGCAGTTCTTC
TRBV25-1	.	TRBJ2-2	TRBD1	CASSVDRATGELFF	TGTGCCAGCAGTGTGGACAGGGCGACCGGGGAGCTGTTTTTT
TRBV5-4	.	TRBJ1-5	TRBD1	CASSLGGQVPLPQHF	TGTGCCAGCAGCTTGGGGGGACAGGTGCCACTGCCCCAGCATTTT
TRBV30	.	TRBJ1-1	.	CAWSPAGENTEAFF	TGTGCCTGGAGTCCCGCCGGCGAGAACACTGAAGCTTTCTTT
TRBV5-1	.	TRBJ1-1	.	CASSWVGRDTEAFF	TGCGCCAGCAGCTGGGTTGGGCGCGACACTGAAGCTTTCTTT
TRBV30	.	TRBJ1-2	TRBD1	CAWTRRDRRSFTF	TGTGCCTGGACACGCCGGGACAGACGGAGTTTCACCTTC
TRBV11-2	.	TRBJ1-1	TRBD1	CASSSQQGGMSEAFF	TGTGCCAGCAGCTCCCAACAGGGGGGGATGTCTGAAGCTTTCTTT
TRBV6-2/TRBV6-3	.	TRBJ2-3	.	CASSDRGLLTDTQYF	TGTGCCAGCAGCGACCGGGGGCTCCTCACAGATACGCAGTATTTT
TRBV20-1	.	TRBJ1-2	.	CSASWPANYGYTF	TGCAGTGCTAGTTGGCCAGCTAACTATGGCTACACCTTC
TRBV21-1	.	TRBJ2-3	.	CASSKVDTQYF	TGTGCCAGCAGCAAAGTAGATACGCAGTATTTT
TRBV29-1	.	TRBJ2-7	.	CSVSFSSYEQYF	TGCAGCGTTAGCTTCAGCTCCTACGAGCAGTACTTC
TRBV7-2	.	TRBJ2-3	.	CASILSPGDTQYF	TGTGCCAGCATCCTATCCCCAGGGGATACGCAGTATTTT
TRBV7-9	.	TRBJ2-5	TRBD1	CASSPALGRGRQETQYF	TGTGCCAGCAGCCCAGCGTTGGGCAGGGGGAGACAAGAGACCCAGTACTTC
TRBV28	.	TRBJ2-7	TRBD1	CASSSGDRVLAYEQYF	TGTGCCAGCAGTTCCGGGGACAGGGTGTTGGCCTACGAGCAGTACTTC
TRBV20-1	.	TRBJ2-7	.	CSASQRGDEQYF	TGCAGTGCTTCTCAAAGGGGGGACGAGCAGTACTTC
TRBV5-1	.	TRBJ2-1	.	CASRPQRLSSYNEQFF	TGCGCCAGCAGGCCCCAGCGGCTAAGCTCCTACAATGAGCAGTTCTTC
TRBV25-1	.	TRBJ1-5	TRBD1	CASSDSRQGDNQPQHF	TGTGCCAGCAGTGATAGCCGACAGGGGGACAATCAGCCCCAGCATTTT
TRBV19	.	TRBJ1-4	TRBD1	CATADRGQATNEKLFF	TGTGCCACCGCGGACAGGGGACAGGCAACTAATGAAAAACTGTTTTTT
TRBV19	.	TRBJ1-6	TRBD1	CASSIQTGSGNSPLHF	TGTGCCAGTAGTATACAGACAGGGAGTGGAAATTCACCCCTCCACTTT
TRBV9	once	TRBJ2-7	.	CASSVDGGASSEQYF	TGTGCCAGCAGCGTAGATGGGGGTGCGTCTTCGGAGCAGTACTTC
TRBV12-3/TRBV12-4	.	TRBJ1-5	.	CASSLVGGGVGQPQHF	TGTGCCAGCAGCCTCGTTGGCGGCGGGGTAGGTCAGCCCCAGCATTTT
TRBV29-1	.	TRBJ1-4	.	CSVRDGNEKLFF	TGCAGCGTCAGGGACGGGAATGAAAAACTGTTTTTT
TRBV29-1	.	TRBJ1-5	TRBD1	CSAGQGASQPQHF	TGCAGCGCAGGACAGGGGGCAAGTCAGCCCCAGCATTTT
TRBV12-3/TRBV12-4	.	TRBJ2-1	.	CASSFGTLENEQFF	TGTGCCAGCAGTTTTGGGACTCTGGAAAATGAGCAGTTCTTC
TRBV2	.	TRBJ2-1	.	CASSEPLVGGNEQFF	TGTGCCAGCAGTGAACCGCTGGTGGGGGGCAATGAGCAGTTCTTC